The T cell receptor (beta chain) described here comes from a study of T cell responses to AZD1222 COVID-19 vaccine. This CDR3 comprises 17 residues. Trimming pared 4 bases from V and 4 bases from J, leaving 19 bases between. The germline gives CDR1 KGHDR, CDR2 SFDVKD. The repertoire was sequenced with immunoSEQ multiplex PCR; TCRdb's copy has only in-frame clones and lacks some. The sample holds roughly 120,000 clones, 70% to 90% seen once. The receptor was derived from an adult in good health. V is TRBV24-1 and J is TRBJ1-5; possible D gene TRBD1, 6 bases. The sequencing used peripheral blood, collected on day 0 of AZD1222 vaccination. This CDR3 reads CATSEGGLRLDNQPQHF. CDR3 nucleotides: TGTGCCACCAGTGAGGGGGGCCTCCGTTTGGATAATCAGCCCCAGCATTTT.